This record covers a single TCR beta chain. The sample is drawn from a study of blood T cell repertoires in COVID-19. Turning to the study itself: From T cells, B-cell-depleted T cells, or PBMCs came the material, which was cDNA or gDNA.

The CDR3 consists of 15 residues. Trimming removed 2 bases at V and 1 base at J, with 11 bases between. Germline loops: CDR1 SGHDN, CDR2 FVKESK. Profiling relied on immunoSEQ multiplex PCR, and the TCRdb table lists in-frame clones only, not all of them. The data hold about 170,000 clones, with more than 60% observed a single time. This TCR derives from a man between 65 and 85 years old with acute or convalescent COVID-19. The genes are TRBV14 and TRBJ1-2, with TRBD1 as a possible D gene (6 bases). The sequenced sample was peripheral blood. The CDR3 loop reads CASSQQQGSNYGYTF. The DNA of the CDR3 is TGTGCCAGCAGCCAACAACAGGGAAGTAACTATGGCTACACCTTC.